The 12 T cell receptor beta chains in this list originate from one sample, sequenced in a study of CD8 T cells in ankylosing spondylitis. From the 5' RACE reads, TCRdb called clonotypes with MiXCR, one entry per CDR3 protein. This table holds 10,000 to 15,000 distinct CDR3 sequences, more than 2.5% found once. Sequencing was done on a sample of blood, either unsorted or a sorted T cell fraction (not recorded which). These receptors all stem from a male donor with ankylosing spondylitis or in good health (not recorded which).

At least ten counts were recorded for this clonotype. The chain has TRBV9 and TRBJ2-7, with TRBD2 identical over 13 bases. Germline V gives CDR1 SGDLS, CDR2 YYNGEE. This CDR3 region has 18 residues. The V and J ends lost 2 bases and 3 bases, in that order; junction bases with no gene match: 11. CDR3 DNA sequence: TGTGCCAGCAGCGTCGAGCCTGGGACTAGCGGGGCGGGCTACGAGCAGTACTTC. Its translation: CASSVEPGTSGAGYEQYF. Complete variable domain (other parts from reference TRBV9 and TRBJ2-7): DSGVTQTPKHLITATGQRVTLRCSPRSGDLSVYWYQQSLDQGLQFLIQYYNGEERAKGNILERFSAQQFPDLHSELNLSSLELGDSALYFCASSVEPGTSGAGYEQYFGPGTRLTVT.

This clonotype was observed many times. The CDR3 nucleotides read TGTGCCAGCAGCCCGCGGACTAGCGGGGGTGATACGCAGTATTTT. Its translation: CASSPRTSGGDTQYF. This rearrangement joins TRBV9 to TRBJ2-3, with 13 bases that match TRBD2. With 4 bases clipped from V and 6 bases from J, the junction kept 5 bases outside the gene matches. CDR3 length: 15 amino acids. CDR1 SGDLS and CDR2 YYNGEE come from the germline V gene. Full variable domain (rest looked up from reference TRBV9 and TRBJ2-3): DSGVTQTPKHLITATGQRVTLRCSPRSGDLSVYWYQQSLDQGLQFLIQYYNGEERAKGNILERFSAQQFPDLHSELNLSSLELGDSALYFCASSPRTSGGDTQYFGPGTRLTVL.

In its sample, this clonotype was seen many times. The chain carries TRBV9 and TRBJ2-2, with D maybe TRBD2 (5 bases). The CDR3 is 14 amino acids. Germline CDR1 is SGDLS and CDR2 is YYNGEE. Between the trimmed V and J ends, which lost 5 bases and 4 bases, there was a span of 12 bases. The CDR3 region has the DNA TGTGCCAGCAGGGACTGGGCGAGCACCGGGGAGCTGTTTTTT. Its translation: CASRDWASTGELFF. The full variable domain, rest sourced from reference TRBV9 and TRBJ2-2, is DSGVTQTPKHLITATGQRVTLRCSPRSGDLSVYWYQQSLDQGLQFLIQYYNGEERAKGNILERFSAQQFPDLHSELNLSSLELGDSALYFCASRDWASTGELFFGEGSRLTVL.

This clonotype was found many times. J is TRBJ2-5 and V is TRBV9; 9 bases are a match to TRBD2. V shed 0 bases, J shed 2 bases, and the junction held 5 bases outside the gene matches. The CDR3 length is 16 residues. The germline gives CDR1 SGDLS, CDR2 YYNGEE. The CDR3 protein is CASSVDTSGRQETQYF. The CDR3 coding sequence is TGTGCCAGCAGCGTAGACACTAGCGGGCGGCAAGAGACCCAGTACTTC. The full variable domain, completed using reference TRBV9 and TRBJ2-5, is DSGVTQTPKHLITATGQRVTLRCSPRSGDLSVYWYQQSLDQGLQFLIQYYNGEERAKGNILERFSAQQFPDLHSELNLSSLELGDSALYFCASSVDTSGRQETQYFGPGTRLLVL.

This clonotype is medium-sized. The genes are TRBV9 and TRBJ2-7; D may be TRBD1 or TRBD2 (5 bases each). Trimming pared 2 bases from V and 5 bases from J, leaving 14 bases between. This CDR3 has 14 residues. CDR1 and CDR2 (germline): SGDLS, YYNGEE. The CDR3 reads CASSVWDGSHEQYF. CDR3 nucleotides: TGTGCCAGCAGCGTGTGGGACGGGTCCCACGAGCAGTACTTC.

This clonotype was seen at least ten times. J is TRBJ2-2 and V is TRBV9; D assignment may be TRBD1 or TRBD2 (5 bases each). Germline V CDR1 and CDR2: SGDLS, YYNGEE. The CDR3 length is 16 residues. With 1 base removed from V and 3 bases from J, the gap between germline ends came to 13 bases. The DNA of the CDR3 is TGTGCCAGCAGCGTACGTGGGGGTCCCGACACCGGGGAGCTGTTTTTT. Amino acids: CASSVRGGPDTGELFF.

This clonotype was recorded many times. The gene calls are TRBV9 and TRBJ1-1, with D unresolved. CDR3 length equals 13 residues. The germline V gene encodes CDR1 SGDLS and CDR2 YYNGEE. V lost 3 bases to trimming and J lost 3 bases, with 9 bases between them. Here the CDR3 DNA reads TGTGCCAGCAGCGCAGTCGGGGACACTGAAGCTTTCTTT. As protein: CASSAVGDTEAFF.

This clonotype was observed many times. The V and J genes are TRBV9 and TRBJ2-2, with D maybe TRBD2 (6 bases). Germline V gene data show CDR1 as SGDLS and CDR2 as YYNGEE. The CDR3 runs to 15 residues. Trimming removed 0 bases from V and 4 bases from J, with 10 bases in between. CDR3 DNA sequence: TGTGCCAGCAGCGTAGATCTAGCGCCCACCGGGGAGCTGTTTTTT. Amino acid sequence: CASSVDLAPTGELFF.

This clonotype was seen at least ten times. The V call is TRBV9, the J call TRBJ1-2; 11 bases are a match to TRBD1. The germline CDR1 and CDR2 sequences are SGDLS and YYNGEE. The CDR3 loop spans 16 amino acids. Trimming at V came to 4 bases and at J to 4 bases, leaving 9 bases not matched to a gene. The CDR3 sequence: CASSKGQGGDGYGYTF. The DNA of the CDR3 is TGTGCCAGCAGCAAGGGACAGGGGGGCGATGGCTATGGCTACACCTTC.

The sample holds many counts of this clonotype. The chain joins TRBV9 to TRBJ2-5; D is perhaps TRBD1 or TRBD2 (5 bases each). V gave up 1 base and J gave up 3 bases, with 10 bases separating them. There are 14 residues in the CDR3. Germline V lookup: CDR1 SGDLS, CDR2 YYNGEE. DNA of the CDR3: TGTGCCAGCAGCGTACAGGGAGCCAAAGAGACCCAGTACTTC. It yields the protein CASSVQGAKETQYF.

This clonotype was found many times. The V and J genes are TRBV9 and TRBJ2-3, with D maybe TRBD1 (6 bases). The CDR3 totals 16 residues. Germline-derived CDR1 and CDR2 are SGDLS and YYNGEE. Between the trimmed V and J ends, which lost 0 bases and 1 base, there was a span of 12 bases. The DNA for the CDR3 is TGTGCCAGCAGCGTAGACAGGGCCGTGGGCACAGATACGCAGTATTTT. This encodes CASSVDRAVGTDTQYF.

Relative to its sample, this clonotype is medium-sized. CDR3 DNA: TGTGCCAGCAGCGTAGTTCAAGGCGCCGGGGAGCTGTTTTTT. It translates to CASSVVQGAGELFF. The V call is TRBV9, the J call TRBJ2-2; D remains unclear. Germline CDR1 is SGDLS and CDR2 is YYNGEE. The CDR3 covers 14 residues. Trimming stripped 0 bases from V and 6 bases from J, with 9 bases between.